The 30 T cell receptor beta chains in this list originate from one sample, sequenced in a study of T cells after yellow fever vaccination. TCRdb reprocessed the 5' RACE reads via MiXCR and lists one record per CDR3 protein. The top ten hold about 15% of the sample, which has around 350,000 distinct CDR3 sequences, 6% to 8% seen once. This specimen was PBMCs, taken 5 days after the yellow fever booster vaccination. The receptors originated from a man under 40 who received the YFV17D yellow fever vaccine.

There are a few counts of this clonotype. The V and J genes are TRBV5-4 and TRBJ2-2; D unresolved. This CDR3 comprises 14 residues. Germline CDR1 is SGHNT and CDR2 is YYREEE (reference sequence). Trimming left V 2 bases short and J 2 bases short, with 7 bases between. The CDR3 coding sequence is TGTGCCAGCAGCTTTGTAGAAAACACCGGGGAGCTGTTTTTT. It yields the protein CASSFVENTGELFF.

The chain recombines TRBV20-1 with TRBJ2-7, with TRBD2 matching 8 bases. V shed 5 bases and J 0 bases; nucleotides not matched to a gene: 9. This CDR3 contains 15 residues. CDR1 is DFQATT, CDR2 SNEGSKA, per germline (reference sequence). CDR3 DNA sequence: TGCAGTGCTCCGCAACCTACTAGCGGCTCCTACGAGCAGTACTTC. Residues: CSAPQPTSGSYEQYF.

This clonotype has more than one count but fewer than ten. CDR3 region: CASSPGLGGYEQYF. CDR3 in DNA: TGTGCCAGCAGCCCGGGACTAGGTGGCTACGAGCAGTACTTC. The chain has TRBV7-2 and TRBJ2-7; 8 bases align to TRBD2. V was pared by 5 bases and J by 3 bases, with 6 bases of the junction left unmatched. Per germline, CDR1 SGHTA and CDR2 FQGNSA. The CDR3 is made up of 14 amino acids.

This chain links TRBV20-1 with TRBJ2-1; no firm D call. Trimming took 3 bases from V and 9 from J, leaving 15 bases between them. The length of the CDR3 is 13 residues. CDR1 and CDR2 from the germline V gene are DFQATT and SNEGSKA (reference sequence). The CDR3 loop reads CSASRAASGEQFF. For the CDR3, the DNA is TGCAGTGCTAGCCGGGCAGCTTCTGGTGAGCAGTTCTTC.

This clonotype was counted ten times or more. The gene calls are TRBV7-2 and TRBJ2-1; TRBD2 matches at 9 bases. Germline V gene lookup returns CDR1 SGHTA and CDR2 FQGNSA. V trimming: 5 bases; J trimming: 6 bases; junction bases outside the gene matches: 8. The CDR3 extends over 15 amino acids. CDR3 protein: CASSPRTSDVNEQFF. CDR3 coding DNA: TGTGCCAGCAGCCCGCGGACTAGCGATGTCAATGAGCAGTTCTTC. The full variable domain, in which reference TRBV7-2 and TRBJ2-1 provide the parts outside the CDR3, is GAGVSQSPSNKVTEKGKDVELRCDPISGHTALYWYRQSLGQGLEFLIYFQGNSAPDKSGLPSDRFSAERTGGSVSTLTIQRTQQEDSAVYLCASSPRTSDVNEQFFGPGTRLTVL.

As DNA, the CDR3 is TGCAGTCCTCGACGGGTTAACTATGGCTACACCTTC. It yields the protein CSPRRVNYGYTF. The chain has TRBV20-1 and TRBJ1-2; D gene uncertain. The length of the CDR3 is 12 residues. CDR1 is DFQATT and CDR2 is SNEGSKA in the germline V gene (reference sequence). V lost 8 bases, J lost 1 base, and 11 bases lay in between.

This clonotype was counted a few times. The genes are TRBV20-1 and TRBJ1-6; D is possibly TRBD1 (5 bases). The CDR3 is made up of 14 amino acids. V lost 3 bases and J lost 8, with 14 bases in between. The germline V gene has CDR1 DFQATT and CDR2 SNEGSKA (reference sequence). The CDR3 loop is CSASQDSGDSPLHF. DNA of the CDR3: TGCAGTGCTAGCCAAGACAGCGGAGATTCACCCCTCCACTTT.

The CDR3 DNA reads as TGCAGTGCTAGGGGGCTCACCTACGAGCAGTACTTC. It yields the protein CSARGLTYEQYF. This rearrangement joins TRBV20-1 to TRBJ2-7; maybe TRBD1 (5 bases). V lost 3 bases to trimming and J lost 2 bases, with 8 bases between them. This CDR3 is 12 amino acids long. Looked up from germline, CDR1 is DFQATT and CDR2 is SNEGSKA (reference sequence).

This clonotype was recorded at least ten times. The chain couples TRBV11-1 to TRBJ2-2, with 10 bases that match TRBD2. The CDR3 is 18 residues long. Germline trimming cut 6 bases from V and 4 bases from J; bases unmatched to any gene: 14. Germline V gene sequence: CDR1 SGHAT, CDR2 FQDESV (reference sequence). This chain's CDR3 is CASRSKLLAGEFTGELFF. CDR3 DNA: TGTGCCAGCAGGTCAAAACTCCTAGCGGGAGAGTTCACCGGGGAGCTGTTTTTT. The full variable domain, completed using reference TRBV11-1 and TRBJ2-2, is EAEVAQSPRYKITEKSQAVAFWCDPISGHATLYWYRQILGQGPELLVQFQDESVVDDSQLPKDRFSAERLKGVDSTLKIQPAELGDSAMYLCASRSKLLAGEFTGELFFGEGSRLTVL.

This clonotype was found many times. The chain links TRBV10-1 to TRBJ2-1; 11 positions match TRBD1. Germline V CDR1 and CDR2: WNHNN, SYGVQD (reference sequence). V gave up 5 bases and J gave up 8 bases; unmatched junction bases: 5. The CDR3 extends over 14 amino acids. CDR3 in amino acids: CASSRTGGMDEQFF. The CDR3 coding sequence is TGCGCCAGCAGTAGGACAGGGGGCATGGATGAGCAGTTCTTC.

The rearrangement links TRBV20-1 to TRBJ2-3, with 10 bases fitting TRBD2. The V segment lost 4 bases and the J segment 7 bases; nucleotides outside the gene matches: 5. CDR1 and CDR2 from the germline V gene are DFQATT and SNEGSKA (reference sequence). There are 13 residues in the CDR3. The DNA of the CDR3 is TGCAGTGCTACACTAGCGGGACTGTATACGCAGTATTTT. This translates into CSATLAGLYTQYF.

J is TRBJ2-7 and V is TRBV7-2; D gene uncertain. Germline V CDR1 and CDR2: SGHTA, FQGNSA. Trimming shortened V by 5 bases and J by 1 base, and 12 bases separated the two germline ends. This CDR3 contains 14 residues. CDR3 nucleotides: TGTGCCAGCAGCGCTGCGATGATTTCCTACGAGCAGTACTTC. It is translated as CASSAAMISYEQYF. Full variable domain (missing parts from reference TRBV7-2 and TRBJ2-7): GAGVSQSPSNKVTEKGKDVELRCDPISGHTALYWYRQSLGQGLEFLIYFQGNSAPDKSGLPSDRFSAERTGGSVSTLTIQRTQQEDSAVYLCASSAAMISYEQYFGPGTRLTVT.

This clonotype was recorded at least ten times. This chain joins TRBV20-1 and TRBJ2-7; possibly TRBD2 for D (5 bases). This CDR3 has 12 amino acids. Germline assignment: CDR1 DFQATT and CDR2 SNEGSKA (reference sequence). In DNA, the CDR3 is TGCAGGGCCCCCGGGGATTGGGGCGAGCAGTACTTC. The encoded protein is CRAPGDWGEQYF.

At least ten counts were recorded for this clonotype. This rearrangement joins TRBV7-9 to TRBJ1-5; D might be TRBD1 (5 bases). Trimming pared 5 bases from V and 4 bases from J, leaving 12 bases between. The CDR3 sequence is 14 residues long. Germline V gene sequence: CDR1 SEHNR, CDR2 FQNEAQ (reference sequence). As DNA, the CDR3 is TGTGCCAGCAGCGGCCGGGACGGAAATCAGCCCCAGCATTTT. This translates into CASSGRDGNQPQHF.

This clonotype was seen more than once but under ten times. The chain combines TRBV10-3 with TRBJ2-3, with D perhaps being TRBD1 or TRBD2 (5 bases each). The CDR3 length is 14 residues. CDR1 and CDR2 from the germline V gene are ENHRY and SYGVKD. V was trimmed by 3 bases and J by 4 bases, leaving 11 bases between them. The CDR3 sequence is CAISDLGDADTQYF. The DNA for the CDR3 is TGTGCCATCAGTGATCTGGGGGACGCAGATACGCAGTATTTT.

This clonotype came up many times. The chain is built from TRBV9 and TRBJ2-4; 7 nucleotides match TRBD1. V lost 0 bases, J lost 8 bases, and 8 bases stayed unmatched. The CDR3 sequence is 15 residues long. Germline CDR1 and CDR2: SGDLS and YYNGEE. The CDR3 DNA sequence: TGTGCCAGCAGCGTAGACCCAGGGGGAGTAGACATTCAGTACTTC. This sequence encodes CASSVDPGGVDIQYF.

In this sample, this clonotype turned up a few times. The genes are TRBV20-1 and TRBJ2-7; 8 bases are shared with TRBD2. Trimming removed 4 bases from V and 3 bases from J; junction bases left unmatched: 5. The CDR3 has 13 residues. The V gene's germline CDR1 is DFQATT and CDR2 SNEGSKA (reference sequence). CDR3 sequence: CSANEREFYEQYF. CDR3 nucleotides: TGCAGTGCTAATGAGCGGGAGTTCTACGAGCAGTACTTC.

The chain employs TRBV6-2 or TRBV6-3 and TRBJ2-1; 8 bases map to TRBD2. V shed 7 bases and J 7 bases; nucleotides not matched to a gene: 9. The CDR3 is made up of 14 amino acids. Germline loops: CDR1 MNHEY, CDR2 SVGEGT. This chain's CDR3 is CASTRAGAGNEQFF. For the CDR3, the DNA is TGTGCCAGCACCCGAGCGGGAGCGGGGAATGAGCAGTTCTTC.

This clonotype was observed at least ten times. The V and J genes are TRBV29-1 and TRBJ2-5, with TRBD2 as a possible D gene (6 bases). Per germline, CDR1 SQVTM and CDR2 ANQGSEA. The CDR3 is made up of 13 amino acids. V was pared by 4 bases and J by 7 bases, with 16 bases between. The CDR3 region is CSVGGTDLRTQYF. In nucleotides, the CDR3 is TGCAGCGTTGGGGGGACTGACCTCCGGACCCAGTACTTC.

This clonotype has at least ten counts. The chain combines TRBV10-3 with TRBJ1-6; D perhaps matches TRBD1 (5 bases). CDR1 is ENHRY and CDR2 is SYGVKD in the germline V gene. V lost 3 bases and J lost 9, with 12 bases in between. The CDR3 extends over 14 amino acids. CDR3 region: CAISDKDILSPLHF. Written as DNA, the CDR3 is TGTGCCATCAGTGACAAGGACATCCTTTCACCCCTCCACTTT.

The chain combines TRBV11-1 with TRBJ2-3; 14 bases fit TRBD2. From germline, CDR1 is SGHAT and CDR2 FQDESV (reference sequence). The V gene end was trimmed by 3 bases and the J gene end by 1 base; junction bases not matched to a gene: 6. This CDR3 is 18 amino acids long. The CDR3 DNA reads TGTGCCAGCAGCTTCCGACTAGCGGGAGGGCCTCGCACAGATACGCAGTATTTT. It yields the protein CASSFRLAGGPRTDTQYF.

This clonotype was counted many times. The chain uses TRBV7-2 and TRBJ2-1; D is unclear. Trimming removed 1 base from V and 6 bases from J, with 10 bases in between. The CDR3 runs to 14 residues. The germline CDR1 and CDR2 sequences are SGHTA and FQGNSA. CDR3 region: CASSLGPVSNEQFF. CDR3 sequence (DNA): TGTGCCAGCAGCTTAGGTCCTGTGAGCAATGAGCAGTTCTTC.

This clonotype came up a few times. This chain uses TRBV29-1 with TRBJ1-1; D is uncertain. V lost 3 bases and J 6 bases, leaving 2 bases between the germline ends. Germline CDR1 is SQVTM and CDR2 is ANQGSEA. CDR3 length equals 9 residues. CDR3 DNA sequence: TGCAGCGTTGACCCTGAAGCTTTCTTT. Its translation: CSVDPEAFF.

The chain recombines TRBV20-1 with TRBJ2-7; no clear D. Looked up from germline, CDR1 is DFQATT and CDR2 is SNEGSKA (reference sequence). V gave up 5 bases and J gave up 2 bases, with 13 bases separating them. There are 13 residues in the CDR3. CDR3 DNA: TGCAGTGCTTTCCGTAGGGATACCTACGAGCAGTACTTC. Translation: CSAFRRDTYEQYF.

This chain joins TRBV4-3 and TRBJ2-7, with D unclear. The CDR3 loop spans 14 amino acids. Trimming stripped 0 bases from V and 3 bases from J, with 9 bases between. Germline-derived CDR1 and CDR2 are LGHNA and YSLEER. Here the CDR3 DNA reads TGCGCCAGCAGCCAAGATCTGGTTTACTACGAGCAGTACTTC. Encoded protein: CASSQDLVYYEQYF.

The chain carries TRBV7-9 and TRBJ2-2; maybe TRBD1 (6 bases). V lost 5 bases and J lost 2, with 18 bases in between. This CDR3 has 17 amino acids. Germline V gene data show CDR1 as SEHNR and CDR2 as FQNEAQ (reference sequence). CDR3 coding DNA: TGTGCCAGCAGCCCATACAGAACAGGGAAAAACACCGGGGAGCTGTTTTTT. Translated, it gives CASSPYRTGKNTGELFF.

This clonotype was seen a handful of times. The rearrangement joins TRBV10-3 to TRBJ1-3, with 7 bases lining up with TRBD1. Unmatched junction bases numbered 9, after V lost 5 bases and J lost 5 bases. CDR1 is ENHRY and CDR2 is SYGVKD in the germline V gene. The CDR3 totals 15 residues. The CDR3 DNA reads as TGTGCCATCAGTCCGACAGGGCCGGAAAGAAACACCATATATTTT. Protein product: CAISPTGPERNTIYF.

V usage is TRBV10-3 and J usage is TRBJ2-1, with D possibly TRBD2 on 6 matching bases. Germline-derived CDR1 and CDR2 are ENHRY and SYGVKD. V was trimmed by 0 bases and J by 7 bases, leaving 22 bases between them. CDR3 length: 18 residues. For the CDR3, the DNA is TGTGCCATCAGTGAGTCTTTGGGGCTAGCAGGGAGGATTAATGAGCAGTTCTTC. It codes for CAISESLGLAGRINEQFF.

The V call is TRBV19, the J call TRBJ2-1; perhaps TRBD2 as D (6 bases). This CDR3 spans 15 amino acids. Per germline, CDR1 LNHDA and CDR2 SQIVND (reference sequence). The germline V and J ends were trimmed by 8 bases and 2 bases, with 16 bases remaining between them. The CDR3 reads CASQTWGDPYNEQFF. DNA of the CDR3: TGTGCCAGTCAAACGTGGGGGGACCCCTACAATGAGCAGTTCTTC.

This clonotype appeared a few times. The V and J genes are TRBV12-3 or TRBV12-4 and TRBJ2-1, with TRBD1 identical over 11 bases. The CDR3 covers 15 residues. With V trimmed by 3 bases and J by 7 bases, 5 bases remained unmatched. The CDR3 loop reads CASSFQGTGGNEQFF. CDR3 coding DNA: TGTGCCAGCAGTTTCCAAGGGACAGGGGGAAATGAGCAGTTCTTC.